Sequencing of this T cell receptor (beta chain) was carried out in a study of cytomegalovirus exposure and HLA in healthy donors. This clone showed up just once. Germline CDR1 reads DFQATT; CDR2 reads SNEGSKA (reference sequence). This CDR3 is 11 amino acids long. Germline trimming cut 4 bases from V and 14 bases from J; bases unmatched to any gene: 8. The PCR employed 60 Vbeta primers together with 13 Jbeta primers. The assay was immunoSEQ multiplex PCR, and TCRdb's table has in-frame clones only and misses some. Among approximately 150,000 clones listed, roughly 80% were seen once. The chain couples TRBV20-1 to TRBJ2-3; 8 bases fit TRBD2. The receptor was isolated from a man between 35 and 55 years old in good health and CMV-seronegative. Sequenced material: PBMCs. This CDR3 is CSAKTGGAPYF. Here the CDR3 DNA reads TGCAGTGCTAAAACGGGGGGGGCTCCGTATTTT.